Detailed here is one T cell receptor (beta chain). Its antigen is undetermined. TCRdb re-called the 5' RACE reads with MiXCR, one entry per CDR3 protein. The profile shows 250,000 or so distinct CDR3 sequences, roughly 18% of them singletons. This entry comes from a study of T-cell memory formation after mild COVID-19. Across the whole study: TCR clusters were mostly donor specific.

Study-wide results and caveats: The study found balanced CD4/CD8 in clones contracting day 15 to 85 and a CD4+ lean in later expanders. The main location of contracting CD4+ clones was CM and EM, and that of contracting CD8+ clones was EMRA.

Germline CDR1 reads SGHRS; CDR2 reads YFSETQ. The CDR3 spans 16 residues. V lost 2 bases and J lost 1; bases outside the gene matches: 6. The clonotype comes from a man aged 18 to 29 who had mild COVID-19 (a few samples of this study predate the infection). Cell type and time point are not known. The gene calls are TRBV5-1 and TRBJ2-3; 8 positions agree with TRBD2. Sequenced: PBMCs or a T cell subset sorted from them (not recorded which). The CDR3 nucleotides read TGCGCCAGCAGCTTCGGGAGGGGAAGGGGCACAGATACGCAGTATTTT. Protein sequence: CASSFGRGRGTDTQYF.